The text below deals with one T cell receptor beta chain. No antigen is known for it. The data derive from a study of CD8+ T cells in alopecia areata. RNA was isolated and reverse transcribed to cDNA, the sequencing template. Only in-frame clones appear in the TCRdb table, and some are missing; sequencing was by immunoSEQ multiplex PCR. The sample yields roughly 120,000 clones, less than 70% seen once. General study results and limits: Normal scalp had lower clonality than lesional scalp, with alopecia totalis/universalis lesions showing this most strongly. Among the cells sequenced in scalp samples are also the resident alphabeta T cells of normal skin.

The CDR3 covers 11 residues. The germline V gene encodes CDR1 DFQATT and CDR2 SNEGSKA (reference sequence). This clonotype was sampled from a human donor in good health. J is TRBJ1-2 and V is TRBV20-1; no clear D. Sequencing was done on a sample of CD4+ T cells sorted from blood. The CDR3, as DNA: TGCACCGTGGACCCTAATGACGGCTACACCTTC. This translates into CTVDPNDGYTF.